A single T cell receptor beta chain is shown here with its context. Its antigen is still unknown. This sample was included in a study of lymphopenia after photon versus proton radiotherapy. Some clones are missing from TCRdb's copy, which holds only in-frame ones; the method was immunoSEQ multiplex PCR. The table has roughly 61,000 clones, 75% to 90% seen once. Study-wide findings and caveats: In patients who died, overall survival fell as post-nadir TCR diversity dropped more. Under photons, naive T cells and diversity fell while effector/memory populations rose. Only patients who died were analyzed for survival; proton advantage is unproven. Oligoclonal CD8+ Temra expansion after nadir drove photon patients' diversity drop.

The receptor comes from an older man with esophageal cancer. This material consisted of peripheral blood, taken from a patient treated with proton-based radiotherapy.

As DNA, the CDR3 is TGTGCCAGCAGCCAAGCCCCGCAGGGCCCAGATACGCAGTATTTT. It yields the protein CASSQAPQGPDTQYF. This rearrangement joins TRBV4-2 to TRBJ2-3; TRBD1 is a possible D gene (5 bases). Germline V CDR1 and CDR2: LGHNA, YNFKEQ. Between the trimmed V and J ends, which lost 1 base and 4 bases, there was a span of 12 bases. The CDR3 length is 15 residues.